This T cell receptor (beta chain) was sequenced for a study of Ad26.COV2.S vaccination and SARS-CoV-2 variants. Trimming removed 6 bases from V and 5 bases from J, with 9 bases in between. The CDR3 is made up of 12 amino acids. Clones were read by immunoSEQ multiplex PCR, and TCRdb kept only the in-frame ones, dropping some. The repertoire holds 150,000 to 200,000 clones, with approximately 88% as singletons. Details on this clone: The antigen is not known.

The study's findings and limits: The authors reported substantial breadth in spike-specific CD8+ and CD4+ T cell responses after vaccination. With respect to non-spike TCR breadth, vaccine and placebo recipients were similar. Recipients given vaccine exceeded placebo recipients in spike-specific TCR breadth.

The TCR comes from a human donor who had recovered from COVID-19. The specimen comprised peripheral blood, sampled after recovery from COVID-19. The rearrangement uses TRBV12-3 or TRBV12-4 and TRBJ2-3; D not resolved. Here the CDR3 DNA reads TGTGCCAGCAGCCCTTCGGGAGATACGCAGTATTTT. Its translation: CASSPSGDTQYF.